These 22 T cell receptor beta chains share one sample of origin, sequenced in a study of response to subunit inactivated influenza vaccine. TCRdb redid the calling of the RT-PCR reads with MiXCR, one entry per CDR3 protein. The sample contains under 850,000 distinct CDR3 sequences, 15% to 20% of which appear only once. The sequences come from PBMCs from blood, collected more than 4 days after vaccination. The source is a middle-aged man who received an inactivated influenza vaccine.

This clonotype was recorded once. The chain employs TRBV7-2 and TRBJ2-1; the match to TRBD2 covers 12 bases. V was pared by 1 base and J by 6 bases, with 7 bases of the junction left unmatched. The CDR3 consists of 17 residues. Per germline, CDR1 SGHTA and CDR2 FQGNSA. CDR3 loop: CASSLGLAGVFANEQFF. CDR3 nucleotide sequence: TGTGCCAGCAGCTTAGGACTAGCGGGAGTGTTTGCCAATGAGCAGTTCTTC.

This clonotype appeared a few times. V usage is TRBV10-3 and J usage is TRBJ2-5; D unclear. V lost 4 bases to trimming and J lost 5 bases, with 14 bases between them. Germline V lookup: CDR1 ENHRY, CDR2 SYGVKD. This CDR3 spans 14 amino acids. The CDR3 nucleotides read TGTGCCATCAGTGTCGAGGAGCCCGGGGAGACCCAGTACTTC. This codes for CAISVEEPGETQYF.

This clonotype was seen a single time. V usage is TRBV9 and J usage is TRBJ2-2; tentative D call: TRBD2 (6 bases). With 1 base removed from V and 6 bases from J, the gap between germline ends came to 16 bases. From germline, CDR1 is SGDLS and CDR2 YYNGEE. This CDR3 is built from 16 residues. The CDR3 DNA is TGTGCCAGCAGCGTAAGGGGAACCCCGGGGGCCGGGGAGCTGTTTTTT. This sequence encodes CASSVRGTPGAGELFF.

This clonotype turned up a few times. The chain carries TRBV20-1 and TRBJ2-7; TRBD2 aligns across 11 bases. Germline CDR1 and CDR2: DFQATT and SNEGSKA (reference sequence). V lost 1 base, J lost 4 bases, and 6 bases stayed unmatched. The length of the CDR3 is 15 residues. The CDR3 bases are TGCAGTGCTAGAGGAAGCCCTAGCGGGAGGTACGAGCAGTACTTC. Protein product: CSARGSPSGRYEQYF.

The chain is built from TRBV12-3 or TRBV12-4 and TRBJ2-7; 8 nucleotides align to TRBD1. J lost 4 bases, V lost 8 bases, and 10 bases had no gene match. The CDR3 is 14 residues long. The CDR3 DNA reads TGTGCCAGCGGATTCGACAGGGGAGTTTACGAGCAGTACTTC. Encoded protein: CASGFDRGVYEQYF.

This clonotype was recorded many times. The chain uses TRBV15 and TRBJ2-2; no clear D. With 0 bases removed from V and 7 bases from J, the gap between germline ends came to 15 bases. CDR3 length: 16 amino acids. CDR1 and CDR2 (germline): LNHNV, YYDKDF (reference sequence). CDR3 sequence reads: CATSRDLFQAFGELFF. CDR3 nucleotides: TGTGCCACCAGCAGAGATCTCTTCCAGGCCTTCGGGGAGCTGTTTTTT. Full variable domain (outside the CDR3, taken from reference TRBV15 and TRBJ2-2): DAMVIQNPRYQVTQFGKPVTLSCSQTLNHNVMYWYQQKSSQAPKLLFHYYDKDFNNEADTPDNFQSRRPNTSFCFLDIRSPGLGDTAMYLCATSRDLFQAFGELFFGEGSRLTVL.

V is TRBV5-1 and J is TRBJ2-1; D possibly corresponds to TRBD1 (8 bases). V dropped 0 bases and J dropped 2 bases, with 12 bases sitting between them. The CDR3 runs 16 residues. Per the germline V gene, CDR1 is SGHRS and CDR2 is YFSETQ. The CDR3, as DNA: TGCGCCAGCAGCTTGGATACAGGGGGGGCCTACAATGAGCAGTTCTTC. Translation: CASSLDTGGAYNEQFF.

The gene calls are TRBV7-6 and TRBJ2-5; 7 bases align to TRBD2. The CDR3 spans 15 residues. Per germline, CDR1 SGHVS and CDR2 FNYEAQ. J gave up 7 bases and V 5 bases, and 13 bases lay outside the gene matches. DNA for the CDR3: TGTGCCAGCAGCCCCGGGACTAAACCTTGGGGGACCCAGTACTTC. It specifies CASSPGTKPWGTQYF.

This clonotype was counted a few times. V is TRBV12-3 or TRBV12-4 and J is TRBJ1-3; 7 positions agree with TRBD1. The CDR3 loop spans 16 amino acids. Trimming took 3 bases from V and 4 from J; bases not matched to a gene: 9. CDR3 in amino acids: CASSLTGSSTGNTIYF. CDR3 bases: TGTGCCAGCAGTTTGACAGGGTCTTCTACCGGAAACACCATATATTTT.

This clonotype was counted at least ten times. The genes are TRBV7-6 and TRBJ2-1, with D unresolved. V gave up 1 base and J gave up 7 bases, with 11 bases separating them. Germline CDR1 is SGHVS and CDR2 is FNYEAQ. This CDR3 region has 14 residues. The CDR3 protein is CASSLGLGPNEQFF. Here the CDR3 DNA reads TGTGCCAGCAGCTTAGGGTTAGGGCCAAATGAGCAGTTCTTC.

This clonotype was picked up many times. V gene TRBV27 combines with J gene TRBJ1-1, with 8 nucleotides matching TRBD1. CDR1 and CDR2 (germline): MNHEY, SMNVEV (reference sequence). Trimming took 8 bases from V and 1 from J; bases not matched to a gene: 3. The CDR3 consists of 13 residues. The CDR3 DNA reads as TGTGCCAGCCGTGGGACAGGGAACACTGAAGCTTTCTTT. It specifies CASRGTGNTEAFF.

This clonotype was detected only once. This rearrangement joins TRBV6-2 or TRBV6-3 to TRBJ2-2; TRBD2 agrees at 9 bases. Germline V gene lookup returns CDR1 MNHEY and CDR2 SVGEGT. This CDR3 is built from 15 residues. With V trimmed by 5 bases and J by 6 bases, 7 bases remained unmatched. As DNA, the CDR3 is TGTGCCAGCAGTCCGTCTTTAGCGGGAGCCGGGGAGCTGTTTTTT. As protein: CASSPSLAGAGELFF.

This sequence joins TRBV6-5 and TRBJ1-2; the D gene is possibly TRBD1 (5 bases). CDR3 length: 15 residues. V dropped 2 bases and J dropped 0 bases, with 10 bases sitting between them. Germline assignment: CDR1 MNHEY and CDR2 SVGAGI. This chain's CDR3 is CASSYRGFPNYGYTF. CDR3 in DNA: TGTGCCAGCAGTTACCGGGGGTTCCCTAACTATGGCTACACCTTC.

The gene calls are TRBV9 and TRBJ2-7; 14 bases match TRBD2. The germline gives CDR1 SGDLS, CDR2 YYNGEE. The CDR3 runs 15 residues. V lost 3 bases, J lost 7 bases, and 6 bases stayed unmatched. Here the CDR3 DNA reads TGTGCCAGCAGCGCGGGACTAGCGGGAGCCGGAGAGCAGTACTTC. Its protein is CASSAGLAGAGEQYF.

J is TRBJ2-7 and V is TRBV29-1; TRBD1 might be the D (7 bases). CDR1 SQVTM and CDR2 ANQGSEA come from the germline V gene. Trimming took off 3 bases at V and 3 bases at J, with 15 bases between the two ends. The CDR3 covers 14 residues. The CDR3 loop is CSVEEGGQSYEQYF. CDR3 in DNA: TGCAGCGTTGAGGAGGGGGGACAGAGCTACGAGCAGTACTTC.

This clonotype was observed at least ten times. The rearrangement uses TRBV12-3 or TRBV12-4 and TRBJ2-3; 9 bases are shared with TRBD2. This CDR3 has 15 residues. V trimming: 2 bases; J trimming: 3 bases; junction bases outside the gene matches: 3. This chain's CDR3 is CASSLLAGSTDTQYF. CDR3 sequence (DNA): TGTGCCAGCAGTTTACTAGCGGGGAGTACAGATACGCAGTATTTT.

This clonotype occurred a few times. The V gene is TRBV20-1, the J gene TRBJ2-7; D perhaps matches TRBD1 (5 bases). The CDR3 sequence is 13 residues long. Trimming removed 6 bases from V and 3 bases from J, with 15 bases in between. Germline lookup yields CDR1 DFQATT and CDR2 SNEGSKA (reference sequence). The CDR3 loop is CSARVGNHYEQYF. DNA for the CDR3: TGCAGTGCCAGGGTGGGGAACCACTACGAGCAGTACTTC.

This clonotype has a handful of counts. The J gene is TRBJ1-5, the V gene TRBV9; D gene ambiguous. Germline V gene sequence: CDR1 SGDLS, CDR2 YYNGEE. V gave up 4 bases and J gave up 1 base, with 9 bases separating them. The CDR3 consists of 14 residues. For the CDR3, the DNA is TGTGCCAGCAGCCGCCGGTCAAGCAATCAGCCCCAGCATTTT. This codes for CASSRRSSNQPQHF.

The J gene is TRBJ1-2, the V gene TRBV7-9; 7 bases are shared with TRBD1. CDR1 SEHNR and CDR2 FQNEAQ come from the germline V gene (reference sequence). This CDR3 has 17 residues. V was pared by 3 bases and J by 0 bases, with 10 bases of the junction left unmatched. The CDR3 DNA is TGTGCCAGCAGCTTGGGGCAGGGGGAGTTGGCTAACTATGGCTACACCTTC. It yields the protein CASSLGQGELANYGYTF.

This chain uses TRBV11-2 with TRBJ2-7, with D maybe TRBD2 (6 bases). Germline loops: CDR1 SGHAT, CDR2 FQNNGV. V shed 5 bases and J shed 2 bases, with 13 bases lying between them. This CDR3 region has 14 residues. In nucleotides, the CDR3 is TGTGCCAGCAGCATCGGGAGCAGTACCTACGAGCAGTACTTC. It translates to CASSIGSSTYEQYF.

Comment on this clonotype: A much bigger clone sits one base away, suggesting this may be a read error. The chain links TRBV20-1 to TRBJ2-3, with 8 nucleotides matching TRBD2. The CDR3 contains 14 residues. The germline gives CDR1 DFQATT, CDR2 SNEGSKA (reference sequence). The CDR3 DNA sequence: TGCAGAGCTAGAGATAGCGGGATAGCAGATACGCAGTATTTT. Amino acids: CRARDSGIADTQYF.

The table lists this clonotype with a few counts. This chain joins TRBV27 and TRBJ1-5; D unresolved. The germline gives CDR1 MNHEY, CDR2 SMNVEV (reference sequence). There are 15 residues in the CDR3. Deletions cut 3 bases from V and 0 bases from J, with 9 bases between. The chain's CDR3 is CASSFEGYSNQPQHF. The CDR3 DNA is TGTGCCAGCAGTTTTGAGGGATATAGCAATCAGCCCCAGCATTTT.